The rows below give T cell receptor beta chains drawn from one sample of a study of T-cell memory formation after mild COVID-19. MiXCR, run by TCRdb on the 5' RACE reads, gives a single entry per CDR3 protein. The profile covers fewer than 450,000 distinct CDR3 sequences, with over 20% appearing a single time and around 13% taken by the ten largest. The sequenced sample consisted of PBMCs or a T cell subset sorted from them (not recorded which). These receptors came from an adult woman who had mild COVID-19 (a few samples of this study predate the infection). Cell type and time point are not known. CDR3s include the opening cysteine and the closing phenylalanine or tryptophan. The order of the fields is clone size, V gene, D gene, J gene, CDR3 protein, CDR3 DNA. The D gene is left open where the match is weak. Size is omitted from some rows. Given values are once, few, many or a class for expanded clones.

abundance: .
v_gene: TRBV2
d_gene: TRBD1
j_gene: TRBJ1-2
CDR3aa: CASKEQGDYGYTF
CDR3nt: TGTGCCAGCAAAGAACAGGGGGACTATGGCTACACCTTC

abundance: few
v_gene: TRBV29-1
d_gene: .
j_gene: TRBJ1-2
CDR3aa: CSVETGTPYGYTF
CDR3nt: TGCAGCGTTGAAACAGGCACCCCCTATGGCTACACCTTC

abundance: .
v_gene: TRBV4-2
d_gene: .
j_gene: TRBJ2-5
CDR3aa: CASSQDPGRGETQYF
CDR3nt: TGTGCCAGCAGCCAAGATCCCGGTCGGGGAGAGACCCAGTACTTC

abundance: .
v_gene: TRBV24-1
d_gene: .
j_gene: TRBJ1-6
CDR3aa: CATSSISPLHF
CDR3nt: TGTGCCACCAGTTCGATCTCACCCCTCCACTTT

abundance: .
v_gene: TRBV2
d_gene: TRBD1
j_gene: TRBJ2-4
CDR3aa: CASSRTGGDSIAKNIQYF
CDR3nt: TGTGCCAGCAGTCGGACAGGGGGAGACTCAATAGCCAAAAACATTCAGTACTTC

abundance: few
v_gene: TRBV27
d_gene: .
j_gene: TRBJ1-2
CDR3aa: CASRTGLYGYTF
CDR3nt: TGTGCCAGCAGAACAGGGCTCTATGGCTACACCTTC

abundance: .
v_gene: TRBV5-1
d_gene: .
j_gene: TRBJ1-2
CDR3aa: CASSSGPELNYGYTF
CDR3nt: TGCGCCAGCAGCTCGGGGCCCGAATTAAACTATGGCTACACCTTC

abundance: few
v_gene: TRBV6-2/TRBV6-3
d_gene: TRBD2
j_gene: TRBJ2-7
CDR3aa: CASRQAGGQNEQYF
CDR3nt: TGTGCCAGCAGGCAAGCGGGAGGGCAGAACGAGCAGTACTTC

abundance: .
v_gene: TRBV12-3/TRBV12-4
d_gene: TRBD2
j_gene: TRBJ2-1
CDR3aa: CASSRTSGGPYNEQFF
CDR3nt: TGTGCCAGCAGCCGGACTAGCGGGGGCCCCTACAATGAGCAGTTCTTC

abundance: .
v_gene: TRBV5-5
d_gene: .
j_gene: TRBJ2-1
CDR3aa: CASSRPGTSEEQFF
CDR3nt: TGTGCCAGCAGCCGCCCCGGGACTTCAGAAGAGCAGTTCTTC

abundance: .
v_gene: TRBV20-1
d_gene: .
j_gene: TRBJ2-1
CDR3aa: CSAKRAYEQFF
CDR3nt: TGCAGTGCTAAACGAGCGTATGAGCAGTTCTTC

abundance: .
v_gene: TRBV9
d_gene: .
j_gene: TRBJ1-2
CDR3aa: CASSFGSRDGYTF
CDR3nt: TGTGCCAGCAGCTTCGGGTCAAGGGATGGCTACACCTTC

abundance: .
v_gene: TRBV5-1
d_gene: TRBD2
j_gene: TRBJ2-1
CDR3aa: CASSSLPSGGVNEQFF
CDR3nt: TGCGCCAGCAGCTCCCTCCCGAGCGGGGGGGTCAATGAGCAGTTCTTC

abundance: few
v_gene: TRBV19
d_gene: TRBD1
j_gene: TRBJ2-7
CDR3aa: CASSMDPGQYYEQYF
CDR3nt: TGTGCCAGTAGTATGGACCCGGGACAGTACTACGAGCAGTACTTC

abundance: .
v_gene: TRBV7-6
d_gene: .
j_gene: TRBJ2-7
CDR3aa: CASGNPLRSRTEQYF
CDR3nt: TGTGCCAGCGGGAATCCCCTTAGGAGTCGCACCGAGCAGTACTTC

abundance: .
v_gene: TRBV3-1
d_gene: TRBD1
j_gene: TRBJ1-2
CDR3aa: CASTTGTGFNGYTF
CDR3nt: TGTGCCAGCACCACCGGGACAGGTTTTAATGGCTACACCTTC

abundance: few
v_gene: TRBV12-3/TRBV12-4
d_gene: .
j_gene: TRBJ2-1
CDR3aa: CASSRTPNEQFF
CDR3nt: TGTGCCAGCAGCCGGACCCCTAATGAGCAGTTCTTC

abundance: many
v_gene: TRBV11-1
d_gene: .
j_gene: TRBJ2-7
CDR3aa: CASSLALGRAYEQYF
CDR3nt: TGTGCCAGCAGCTTAGCCCTGGGAAGGGCCTACGAGCAGTACTTC

abundance: few
v_gene: TRBV9
d_gene: .
j_gene: TRBJ1-2
CDR3aa: CASSTRTEYGYTF
CDR3nt: TGTGCCAGCAGCACCCGGACCGAGTATGGCTACACCTTC

abundance: .
v_gene: TRBV29-1
d_gene: .
j_gene: TRBJ2-3
CDR3aa: CSVAETSIAQYF
CDR3nt: TGCAGCGTTGCAGAGACTAGTATCGCGCAGTATTTT

abundance: .
v_gene: TRBV29-1
d_gene: .
j_gene: TRBJ2-2
CDR3aa: CSVQDSTGELFF
CDR3nt: TGCAGCGTCCAGGATAGCACCGGGGAGCTGTTTTTT

abundance: many
v_gene: TRBV11-3
d_gene: .
j_gene: TRBJ1-3
CDR3aa: CASSLGLSGNTIYF
CDR3nt: TGTGCCAGCAGCTTAGGGCTCTCTGGAAACACCATATATTTT

abundance: .
v_gene: TRBV5-1
d_gene: TRBD1
j_gene: TRBJ2-7
CDR3aa: CASRVLTGGFHEQYF
CDR3nt: TGCGCCAGCAGGGTCTTAACAGGGGGCTTCCACGAGCAGTACTTC

abundance: few
v_gene: TRBV7-2
d_gene: .
j_gene: TRBJ2-1
CDR3aa: CASSLGQTISYNEQFF
CDR3nt: TGTGCCAGCAGCTTAGGACAGACAATCTCCTACAATGAGCAGTTCTTC

abundance: few
v_gene: TRBV5-1
d_gene: .
j_gene: TRBJ2-7
CDR3aa: CASSQGTSTYEQYF
CDR3nt: TGCGCCAGCAGCCAAGGAACCTCCACCTACGAGCAGTACTTC

abundance: .
v_gene: TRBV12-3/TRBV12-4
d_gene: .
j_gene: TRBJ2-3
CDR3aa: CASSALASSRNTQYF
CDR3nt: TGTGCCAGCAGTGCCCTAGCGTCTAGCAGGAATACGCAGTATTTT

abundance: .
v_gene: TRBV20-1
d_gene: TRBD1
j_gene: TRBJ2-3
CDR3aa: CSAREIFRDRDLRQYF
CDR3nt: TGCAGTGCTAGAGAGATCTTCCGGGACAGGGACTTGAGGCAGTATTTT

abundance: .
v_gene: TRBV5-5
d_gene: TRBD1
j_gene: TRBJ1-2
CDR3aa: CASSIENRDSPNYGYTF
CDR3nt: TGTGCCAGCAGCATCGAGAACAGGGACAGCCCTAACTATGGCTACACCTTC

abundance: .
v_gene: TRBV5-1
d_gene: .
j_gene: TRBJ2-5
CDR3aa: CASSLDPQETQYF
CDR3nt: TGCGCCAGCAGCTTGGATCCCCAAGAGACCCAGTACTTC

abundance: .
v_gene: TRBV7-9
d_gene: .
j_gene: TRBJ2-7
CDR3aa: CASSLGTQPYEQYF
CDR3nt: TGTGCCAGCAGCCTAGGGACCCAGCCCTACGAGCAGTACTTC